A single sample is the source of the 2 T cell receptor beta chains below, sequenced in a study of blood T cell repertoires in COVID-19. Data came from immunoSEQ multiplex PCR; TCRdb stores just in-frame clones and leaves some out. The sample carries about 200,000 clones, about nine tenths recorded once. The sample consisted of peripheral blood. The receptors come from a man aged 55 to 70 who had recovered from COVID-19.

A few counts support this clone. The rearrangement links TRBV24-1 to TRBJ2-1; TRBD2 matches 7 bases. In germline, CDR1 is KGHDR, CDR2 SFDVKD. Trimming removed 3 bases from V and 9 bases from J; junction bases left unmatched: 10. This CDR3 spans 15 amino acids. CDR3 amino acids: CATSDPRGGRGEQFF. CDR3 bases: TGTGCCACCAGTGATCCCCGAGGAGGGAGGGGTGAGCAGTTCTTC.

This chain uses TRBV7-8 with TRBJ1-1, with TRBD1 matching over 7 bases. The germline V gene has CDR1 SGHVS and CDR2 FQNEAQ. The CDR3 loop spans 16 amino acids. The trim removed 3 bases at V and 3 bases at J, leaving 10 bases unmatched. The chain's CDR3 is CASSFPKTGWDTEAFF. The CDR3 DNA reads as TGTGCCAGCAGCTTTCCAAAGACAGGGTGGGACACTGAAGCTTTCTTT.